The 22 T cell receptor beta chains reported below all come from one sample, sequenced in a study of cytomegalovirus exposure and HLA in healthy donors. Use of 60 Vbeta and 13 Jbeta primers characterized the PCR. This table comes from immunoSEQ multiplex PCR, and its TCRdb copy is limited to in-frame clones, with some not included. The table shows about 160,000 clones, with roughly 83% occurring only once. Sequenced input: PBMCs. All receptors derive from a boy aged 2 to 9 in good health and CMV-seronegative.

The chain links TRBV6-6 to TRBJ2-7; 12 nucleotides align to TRBD2. V lost 5 bases to trimming and J lost 0 bases; unmatched junction nucleotides: 5. Germline CDR1 MNHNY, CDR2 SVGAGI (reference sequence). This CDR3 region has 16 residues. DNA of the CDR3: TGTGCCAGCAGTAACCAACTAGCGGGAGGCTCCTACGAGCAGTACTTC. Translated, it gives CASSNQLAGGSYEQYF.

V usage is TRBV27 and J usage is TRBJ2-5; possible D gene TRBD2, 5 bases. The CDR3 is 12 residues long. Germline assignment: CDR1 MNHEY and CDR2 SMNVEV (reference sequence). V lost 5 bases and J lost 11, with 15 bases in between. The CDR3 region is CASSSGRFAQYF. CDR3 DNA: TGTGCCAGCAGTAGCGGACGGTTCGCGCAGTACTTC.

The chain is built from TRBV7-2 and TRBJ2-1, with 10 nucleotides matching TRBD2. CDR3 length: 17 amino acids. V trimming: 1 base; J trimming: 5 bases; junction bases outside the gene matches: 8. Germline values: CDR1 SGHTA, CDR2 FQGNSA. The CDR3 reads CASSLVLIAGGNNEQFF. The CDR3 region has the DNA TGTGCCAGCAGCTTAGTTCTTATAGCGGGAGGTAACAATGAGCAGTTCTTC.

This clone was seen more than once but under ten times. The chain couples TRBV6-1 to TRBJ2-2, with 7 bases lining up with TRBD2. Germline V gene sequence: CDR1 MNHNS, CDR2 SASEGT. The CDR3 contains 15 residues. J was trimmed by 5 bases and V by 6 bases; bases with no gene match: 9. CDR3 loop: CASRPRTSGTGELFF. The CDR3 region has the DNA TGTGCCAGCAGGCCACGGACTAGTGGGACCGGGGAGCTGTTTTTT.

This chain links TRBV5-1 with TRBJ2-1, with D tentatively TRBD1 (5 bases). The CDR3 length is 13 residues. From germline, CDR1 is SGHRS and CDR2 YFSETQ. With 4 bases removed from V and 7 bases from J, the gap between germline ends came to 12 bases. In DNA form, the CDR3 reads TGCGCCAGCAGCCAGGGTTTGTTGAATGAGCAGTTCTTC. This translates into CASSQGLLNEQFF.

J is TRBJ2-7 and V is TRBV13, with TRBD1 identical over 10 bases. The CDR3 totals 16 residues. Germline V gene sequence: CDR1 PRHDT, CDR2 FYEKMQ (reference sequence). Trimming took 4 bases from V and 4 from J; bases not matched to a gene: 10. The CDR3 DNA reads as TGTGCCAGCAGCTCCTCCCCCGGGACAGGGGCTTACGAGCAGTACTTC. This gives the protein CASSSSPGTGAYEQYF.

This chain links TRBV7-6 with TRBJ2-5, with TRBD1 matching over 7 bases. The CDR3 contains 16 residues. Germline V CDR1 and CDR2: SGHVS, FNYEAQ. With 3 bases clipped from V and 5 bases from J, the junction kept 12 bases outside the gene matches. CDR3 bases: TGTGCCAGCAGCTTGGGGGACAGCCTAGCAGGGGAGACCCAGTACTTC. Its translation: CASSLGDSLAGETQYF.

This clone was picked up a small number of times. The chain links TRBV18 to TRBJ2-2, with 8 bases matching TRBD1. The CDR3 length is 15 residues. V shed 5 bases, J shed 5 bases, and the junction held 7 bases outside the gene matches. Germline V gene lookup returns CDR1 KGHSH and CDR2 LQKENI. CDR3 protein: CASSDRQGRTGELFF. The DNA of the CDR3 is TGTGCCAGCTCAGATCGACAGGGGCGGACCGGGGAGCTGTTTTTT.

J is TRBJ2-5 and V is TRBV6-1; D uncertain. Germline V lookup: CDR1 MNHNS, CDR2 SASEGT. Trimming took 4 bases from V and 4 from J, leaving 19 bases between them. The CDR3 has 16 amino acids. CDR3 residues: CASSVNRFAPGETQYF. CDR3 DNA sequence: TGTGCCAGCAGTGTCAATCGTTTCGCCCCGGGAGAGACCCAGTACTTC.

The CDR3 is CAWYRGSGNTIYF. The DNA of the CDR3 is TGTGCCTGGTACAGGGGCTCTGGAAACACCATATATTTT. V gene TRBV30 combines with J gene TRBJ1-3; 7 nucleotides match TRBD1. CDR3 length: 13 residues. J gave up 0 bases and V 5 bases, and 1 base lay outside the gene matches. Per the germline V gene, CDR1 is GTSNPN and CDR2 is SVGIG (reference sequence).

The chain has TRBV10-1 and TRBJ2-2, with a weak D call TRBD1 (5 bases). CDR3 size: 12 residues. The V and J ends lost 8 bases and 5 bases respectively, with 9 bases between them. Germline V gene data show CDR1 as WNHNN and CDR2 as SYGVQD (reference sequence). The chain's CDR3 is CASQGGTGELFF. The DNA of the CDR3 is TGCGCCAGCCAGGGTGGGACCGGGGAGCTGTTTTTT.

The chain links TRBV2 to TRBJ2-3; TRBD2 matches at 10 bases. The CDR3 length is 16 residues. Germline trimming cut 3 bases from V and 0 bases from J; bases unmatched to any gene: 3. Germline-derived CDR1 and CDR2 are SNHLY and FYNNEI. The CDR3 loop is CASSDVLAGSTDTQYF. CDR3 bases: TGTGCCAGCAGTGACGTACTAGCGGGAAGCACAGATACGCAGTATTTT. Full variable domain (outside the CDR3, taken from reference TRBV2 and TRBJ2-3): EPEVTQTPSHQVTQMGQEVILRCVPISNHLYFYWYRQILGQKVEFLVSFYNNEISEKSEIFDDQFSVERPDGSNFTLKIRSTKLEDSAMYFCASSDVLAGSTDTQYFGPGTRLTVL.

In DNA form, the CDR3 reads TGTGCCAGCAGTGAACAAACCTACGAGCAGTACTTC. Amino acid sequence: CASSEQTYEQYF. The V and J genes are TRBV2 and TRBJ2-7; no clear D. The CDR3 loop spans 12 amino acids. Germline CDR1 is SNHLY and CDR2 is FYNNEI. The ends were cut back, 2 bases at V and 2 bases at J, with 4 bases in the middle.

CDR3 nucleotide sequence: TGTGCCAGCAGCTTAGTGACTGTTGGTGAGCAGTTCTTC. Residues: CASSLVTVGEQFF. The chain employs TRBV11-2 and TRBJ2-1, with D hard to call. The CDR3 is 13 residues long. CDR1 is SGHAT and CDR2 is FQNNGV in the germline V gene. The V end was cut by 1 base, the J end by 9 bases, with 10 bases between.

The chain combines TRBV19 with TRBJ1-2; 7 nucleotides line up with TRBD1. J was trimmed by 8 bases and V by 5 bases; bases with no gene match: 5. The CDR3 loop spans 12 amino acids. Germline assignment: CDR1 LNHDA and CDR2 SQIVND (reference sequence). CDR3 DNA sequence: TGTGCCAGTAGTCCGCTGACAGGGGGCTACACCTTC. It codes for CASSPLTGGYTF.

V usage is TRBV4-1 and J usage is TRBJ2-5, with TRBD2 as a possible D gene (5 bases). The J call is uncertain, as TRBJ2-7 better fits the DNA end. Germline V gene data show CDR1 as MGHRA and CDR2 as YSYEKL. The CDR3 spans 15 residues. As DNA, the CDR3 is TGCGCCAGCAGCCAAGTCGGGGTTTGGTCCTACGAGCAGTACTTC. It is translated as CASSQVGVWSYEQYF.

The chain links TRBV11-2 to TRBJ1-3; TRBD1 is a possible D gene (6 bases). The CDR3 sequence is 16 residues long. V lost 2 bases and J 2 bases, leaving 13 bases between the germline ends. Germline CDR1 and CDR2: SGHAT and FQNNGV. Here the CDR3 reads CASSLRGGEPGNTIYF. The CDR3 region has the DNA TGTGCCAGCAGCTTAAGGGGGGGAGAACCTGGAAACACCATATATTTT.

The chain couples TRBV2 to TRBJ2-7; no clear D. The germline V gene has CDR1 SNHLY and CDR2 FYNNEI. CDR3 size: 12 residues. V gave up 5 bases and J gave up 4 bases, with 9 bases separating them. CDR3 in DNA: TGTGCCAGCAGTCAAGACGGGTACGAGCAGTACTTC. It codes for CASSQDGYEQYF.

This chain links TRBV5-1 with TRBJ1-1; D is unclear. CDR1 and CDR2 (germline): SGHRS, YFSETQ. V lost 8 bases and J 4 bases, leaving 12 bases between the germline ends. This CDR3 has 12 residues. The CDR3 nucleotides read TGCGCCAGTAACTCCGGGAGCACTGAAGCTTTCTTT. This codes for CASNSGSTEAFF.

The chain employs TRBV9 and TRBJ1-2; 11 bases fit TRBD1. CDR1 SGDLS and CDR2 YYNGEE come from the germline V gene. This CDR3 contains 15 residues. After removal of 3 bases from V and 6 bases from J, the junction contained 7 bases not matched to a gene. The DNA of the CDR3 is TGTGCCAGCAGCGGGGGACAGGGGGAGTTGGATGGCTACACCTTC. Translating it yields CASSGGQGELDGYTF. The full variable domain, completed using reference TRBV9 and TRBJ1-2, is DSGVTQTPKHLITATGQRVTLRCSPRSGDLSVYWYQQSLDQGLQFLIQYYNGEERAKGNILERFSAQQFPDLHSELNLSSLELGDSALYFCASSGGQGELDGYTFGSGTRLTVV.

The chain couples TRBV7-9 to TRBJ2-7; possible D gene TRBD2, 6 bases. The CDR3 is 15 residues long. Per the germline V gene, CDR1 is SEHNR and CDR2 is FQNEAQ (reference sequence). V lost 3 bases and J 0 bases, leaving 12 bases between the germline ends. In DNA, the CDR3 is TGTGCCAGCAGCTTTGGGACTTCAATCTCCTACGAGCAGTACTTC. It codes for CASSFGTSISYEQYF.

J is TRBJ1-1 and V is TRBV18; D uncertain. The CDR3 totals 15 residues. Germline V CDR1 and CDR2: KGHSH, LQKENI. V lost 3 bases, J lost 7 bases, and 18 bases lay in between. The CDR3 DNA reads as TGTGCCAGCTCACCTAACGAGGGAGACAATGATGAAGCTTTCTTT. Residues: CASSPNEGDNDEAFF.